This TCR beta chain was documented in a study of Ad26.COV2.S vaccination and SARS-CoV-2 variants. The treatment: 15 to 20 received Ad26.COV2.S at low or high dose, single or two shots; 5 received placebo; per-sample allocation not given. After the first vaccine or placebo injection, samples were drawn on day 63. On this clone itself: Its specificity is not known.

The CDR3 totals 14 residues. V was clipped by 3 bases and J by 10 bases, with 15 bases between them. The germline gives CDR1 LGHDT, CDR2 YNNKEL (reference sequence). Some clones are missing from TCRdb's copy, which holds only in-frame ones; the method was immunoSEQ multiplex PCR. The sample comprises hundreds of thousands of clones, roughly 84% of which are singletons, and about 3.4% rests with the top ten. Study-wide results and caveats: Spike-specific responses of CD8+ and CD4+ T cells were reported to display substantial breadth after vaccination.

Here the sequenced sample was peripheral blood, taken in a trial of Ad26.COV2.S vaccine versus placebo. The clonotype was recovered from a person aged 18 to 59 who received the Ad26.COV2.S COVID-19 vaccine or a placebo. This chain uses TRBV3-1 (or the pseudogene TRBV3-2) with TRBJ1-4; tentatively, D is TRBD1 (5 bases). CDR3 nucleotide sequence: TGTGCCAGCAGCCAGGGGAGGGGAGGAGGAAAACTGTTTTTT. The encoded protein is CASSQGRGGGKLFF.